The T cell receptor (beta chain) described here comes from a study of blood T cells in healthy people across ages. Every donor provided roughly 10 milliliters of peripheral blood. Every sample had a minimum of 6 million PBMCs isolated. CDR3 length: 16 residues. J was trimmed by 9 bases and V by 6 bases; bases with no gene match: 10. Germline-derived CDR1 and CDR2 are MNHEY and SVGAGI. This clonotype occurred once. As yet, its antigen is unknown. General study results and limits: The unknown donor CMV status may have confounded expanded clonotype changes.

With a J-beta primer mix and a sample-barcoded 5' primer, a second PCR ran 7 to 11 cycles. TCRdb ran MiXCR on the 5' RACE reads and lists one entry per CDR3 protein. The table lists roughly 410,000 distinct CDR3 sequences, 45% to 60% of them singletons. This chain connects TRBV6-5 to TRBJ2-1, with 14 bases identical to TRBD2. Sequencing was performed on blood. This TCR derives from a man between 60 and 75 years old in good health. The CDR3 region is CASRRGLAGGDGEQFF. The DNA of the CDR3 is TGTGCCAGCAGACGAGGACTAGCGGGAGGAGATGGTGAGCAGTTCTTC.